A single sample is the source of the 29 T cell receptor beta chains below, sequenced in a study of CD8+ T cells in alopecia areata. As the sequencing template, cDNA was produced by extracting RNA and reverse transcribing it. Profiled with immunoSEQ multiplex PCR; TCRdb holds only in-frame clones, not every one. The sample lists roughly 130,000 clones; approximately 53% were seen once. The material sequenced was CD4+ T cells sorted from blood, taken at week 0. These receptors were obtained from a human donor with alopecia areata.

V gene TRBV29-1 combines with J gene TRBJ1-1, with 7 bases lining up with TRBD1. Germline V CDR1 and CDR2: SQVTM, ANQGSEA. CDR3 size: 13 residues. Unmatched junction bases numbered 7, after V lost 5 bases and J lost 4 bases. The CDR3 loop reads CSVRQGSRTEAFF. The CDR3 nucleotides read TGCAGCGTTAGACAGGGTTCACGCACTGAAGCTTTCTTT.

The CDR3 nucleotides read TGTGCCAGCAGTCTCCACAAAATGCACGGCTACACCTTC. It yields the protein CASSLHKMHGYTF. V usage is TRBV6-5 and J usage is TRBJ1-2; D is uncertain. From germline, CDR1 is MNHEY and CDR2 SVGAGI. The CDR3 is made up of 13 amino acids. The germline V and J ends were trimmed by 5 bases and 8 bases, with 15 bases remaining between them.

The chain carries TRBV10-3 and TRBJ1-2, with a weak D call TRBD1 (6 bases). The CDR3 spans 14 residues. Trimming took 5 bases from V and 3 from J, leaving 13 bases between them. Germline V gene data show CDR1 as ENHRY and CDR2 as SYGVKD. CDR3 sequence (DNA): TGTGCCATCAGTCACGCGCAGGGGCACTATGGCTACACCTTC. Encoded protein: CAISHAQGHYGYTF.

V is TRBV30 and J is TRBJ1-5, with 7 bases fitting TRBD1. The germline V gene encodes CDR1 GTSNPN and CDR2 SVGIG (reference sequence). The CDR3 is made up of 15 amino acids. Unmatched junction bases numbered 7, after V lost 2 bases and J lost 3 bases. CDR3 region: CAWSRQTGNNQPQHF. In nucleotides, the CDR3 is TGTGCCTGGAGTCGACAGACAGGGAACAATCAGCCCCAGCATTTT.

The CDR3 loop reads CASSLGNSGEKLFF. DNA for the CDR3: TGTGCCAGCAGTTTAGGGAACAGTGGGGAAAAACTGTTTTTT. The rearrangement links TRBV28 to TRBJ1-4; D not resolved. The V gene's germline CDR1 is MDHEN and CDR2 SYDVKM. The CDR3 is 14 residues long. V gave up 2 bases and J gave up 8 bases, with 12 bases separating them.

The CDR3 nucleotides are TGTGCCAGCAGCTTGAAGTCAGGGGGATCCCTAGGCTATGGCTACACCTTC. This encodes CASSLKSGGSLGYGYTF. The chain has TRBV5-4 and TRBJ1-2; 7 bases match TRBD1. The CDR3 consists of 17 residues. Germline values: CDR1 SGHNT, CDR2 YYREEE (reference sequence). Trimming cost V 1 base and J 4 bases; bases outside gene matches: 13.

This chain connects TRBV6-6 to TRBJ1-1; the D gene is possibly TRBD1 (5 bases). Trimming removed 4 bases at V and 4 bases at J, with 16 bases between. Germline V gene lookup returns CDR1 MNHNY and CDR2 SVGAGI (reference sequence). The CDR3 has 15 residues. The DNA of the CDR3 is TGTGCCAGCAGTTCCGGGGCAGGAAGAGGCACTGAAGCTTTCTTT. Amino acids: CASSSGAGRGTEAFF.

The chain joins TRBV5-1 to TRBJ2-1, with a tentative D call TRBD2 (5 bases). The CDR3 runs 14 residues. The V end lost 4 bases, the J end lost 9 bases, and 17 bases lay between the germline ends. Germline CDR1 is SGHRS and CDR2 is YFSETQ. The CDR3 is CASSPEVEVGEQFF. The DNA for the CDR3 is TGCGCCAGCAGCCCCGAGGTGGAGGTCGGTGAGCAGTTCTTC.

This clone was detected only a few times. The CDR3 nucleotides are TGTGCCACCAGCAGACATGATGGGGGGGTTGACTATGGCTACACCTTC. Its translation: CATSRHDGGVDYGYTF. The chain joins TRBV15 to TRBJ1-2, with a weak D call TRBD1 (5 bases). Germline-derived CDR1 and CDR2 are LNHNV and YYDKDF (reference sequence). This CDR3 is built from 16 residues. Trimming removed 2 bases at V and 3 bases at J, with 16 bases between.

The gene calls are TRBV7-2 and TRBJ1-5; D gene uncertain. From germline, CDR1 is SGHTA and CDR2 FQGNSA. This CDR3 is built from 13 residues. The V gene lost 1 base and the J gene lost 3 bases, with 4 bases spanning the gap. The CDR3 spells CASSLDTNQPQHF. The CDR3 nucleotides read TGTGCCAGCAGCTTAGACACCAATCAGCCCCAGCATTTT. Filled out from reference TRBV7-2 and TRBJ1-5, the complete variable domain reads GAGVSQSPSNKVTEKGKDVELRCDPISGHTALYWYRQSLGQGLEFLIYFQGNSAPDKSGLPSDRFSAERTGGSVSTLTIQRTQQEDSAVYLCASSLDTNQPQHFGDGTRLSIL.

The rearrangement uses TRBV7-9 and TRBJ1-1; 7 nucleotides agree with TRBD1. The CDR3 extends over 13 amino acids. Germline values: CDR1 SEHNR, CDR2 FQNEAQ (reference sequence). V lost 0 bases, J lost 8 bases, and 3 bases stayed unmatched. The CDR3 region is CASSLAGQQEAFF. In nucleotides, the CDR3 is TGTGCCAGCAGCTTAGCGGGACAGCAGGAAGCTTTCTTT.

The chain joins TRBV7-2 to TRBJ2-7; 10 nucleotides align to TRBD2. Germline CDR1 and CDR2: SGHTA and FQGNSA. J gave up 6 bases and V 6 bases, and 5 bases lay outside the gene matches. The CDR3 contains 13 residues. CDR3 protein: CASSYKREGEQYF. CDR3 coding DNA: TGTGCCAGCAGTTATAAGCGGGAGGGCGAGCAGTACTTC.

The chain has TRBV6-5 and TRBJ2-7, with D unclear. This CDR3 comprises 15 residues. CDR1 and CDR2 (germline): MNHEY, SVGAGI. Deletions cut 5 bases from V and 0 bases from J, with 14 bases between. CDR3 nucleotides: TGTGCCAGCAGTACTTTTAGATATAGCTCCTACGAGCAGTACTTC. Translating it yields CASSTFRYSSYEQYF.

CDR3 residues: CASSFTGTGSGYTF. DNA of the CDR3: TGCGCCAGCAGCTTCACCGGGACAGGGAGCGGCTACACCTTC. This chain joins TRBV5-1 and TRBJ1-2, with TRBD1 matching over 9 bases. Germline V gene lookup returns CDR1 SGHRS and CDR2 YFSETQ. Losses at the gene ends were 2 bases for V and 8 bases for J; bases not matched to a gene: 7. The CDR3 has 14 residues. The full variable domain, rest sourced from reference TRBV5-1 and TRBJ1-2, is KAGVTQTPRYLIKTRGQQVTLSCSPISGHRSVSWYQQTPGQGLQFLFEYFSETQRNKGNFPGRFSGRQFSNSRSEMNVSTLELGDSALYLCASSFTGTGSGYTFGSGTRLTVV.

Regarding this clone: One end of the junction fails to match germline, which may point to a read error. CDR3: CASSVEAAGQPQRF. The CDR3 DNA sequence: TGTGCCAGCAGCGTAGAAGCAGCCGGCCAGCCCCAGCGTTTT. The chain recombines TRBV9 with TRBJ1-5, with unresolved D. The germline gives CDR1 SGDLS, CDR2 YYNGEE. This CDR3 region has 14 residues.

The sample holds one count of this clone. The J gene is TRBJ2-1, the V gene TRBV10-3; 10 nucleotides line up with TRBD2. Germline V gene sequence: CDR1 ENHRY, CDR2 SYGVKD. The CDR3 spans 16 residues. Unmatched junction bases numbered 17, after V lost 2 bases and J lost 16 bases. The CDR3 spells CAISEGASGRAKRDFF. In nucleotides, the CDR3 is TGTGCCATCAGTGAGGGTGCAAGCGGGAGGGCCAAGAGAGATTTCTTC.

The chain uses TRBV7-2 and TRBJ1-5, with 7 bases fitting TRBD1. V lost 5 bases to trimming and J lost 3 bases; unmatched junction nucleotides: 7. The CDR3 sequence is 15 residues long. Germline V gene data show CDR1 as SGHTA and CDR2 as FQGNSA. The chain's CDR3 is CASSPKGALNQPQHF. The CDR3 DNA sequence: TGTGCCAGCAGCCCGAAGGGGGCTCTCAATCAGCCCCAGCATTTT. The full variable domain, with the rest looked up from reference TRBV7-2 and TRBJ1-5, is GAGVSQSPSNKVTEKGKDVELRCDPISGHTALYWYRQSLGQGLEFLIYFQGNSAPDKSGLPSDRFSAERTGGSVSTLTIQRTQQEDSAVYLCASSPKGALNQPQHFGDGTRLSIL.

The table lists this clone with a few counts. The chain employs TRBV7-2 and TRBJ2-4; TRBD2 aligns across 11 bases. The CDR3 is 16 residues long. Trimming cost V 2 bases and J 1 base; bases outside gene matches: 1. CDR1 and CDR2 from the germline V gene are SGHTA and FQGNSA. The CDR3 nucleotides read TGTGCCAGCAGCTTACTAGCGGGAGGTGCCAAAAACATTCAGTACTTC. Translating it yields CASSLLAGGAKNIQYF. Complete variable domain (other parts from reference TRBV7-2 and TRBJ2-4): GAGVSQSPSNKVTEKGKDVELRCDPISGHTALYWYRQSLGQGLEFLIYFQGNSAPDKSGLPSDRFSAERTGGSVSTLTIQRTQQEDSAVYLCASSLLAGGAKNIQYFGAGTRLSVL.

The rearrangement links TRBV7-9 to TRBJ1-4; 9 nucleotides align to TRBD1. CDR1 SEHNR and CDR2 FQNEAQ come from the germline V gene (reference sequence). V dropped 6 bases and J dropped 8; count of bases not matched to a gene: 4. The CDR3 runs 13 residues. The CDR3 coding sequence is TGTGCCAGCAGAGGGACAGGGAGAGAAAAACTGTTTTTT. Translated: CASRGTGREKLFF.

CDR3 sequence: CASSLKTGNYEKLFF. The CDR3 DNA sequence: TGCGCCAGCAGCTTGAAAACGGGGAATTATGAAAAACTGTTTTTT. This chain links TRBV5-1 with TRBJ1-4; no clear D gene. This CDR3 has 15 residues. In germline, CDR1 is SGHRS, CDR2 YFSETQ. V was cut by 1 base and J by 6 bases, with 13 bases left in between.

This clone was counted a few times. The J gene is TRBJ2-5, the V gene TRBV2; D perhaps matches TRBD1 (6 bases). The ends were cut back, 9 bases at V and 5 bases at J, with 10 bases in the middle. In germline, CDR1 is SNHLY, CDR2 FYNNEI. The CDR3 loop spans 11 amino acids. The CDR3 DNA is TGTGCCAGGGGGGCATCGGAGACCCAGTACTTC. Translation: CARGASETQYF. The variable domain in full, completed from reference TRBV2 and TRBJ2-5, reads EPEVTQTPSHQVTQMGQEVILRCVPISNHLYFYWYRQILGQKVEFLVSFYNNEISEKSEIFDDQFSVERPDGSNFTLKIRSTKLEDSAMYFCARGASETQYFGPGTRLLVL.

J is TRBJ1-1 and V is TRBV7-8; 8 bases are shared with TRBD1. CDR3 length equals 14 residues. V lost 5 bases and J lost 6; bases outside the gene matches: 8. Germline CDR1 SGHVS, CDR2 FQNEAQ. The CDR3 is CASSISQDRAEAFF. In DNA, the CDR3 is TGTGCCAGCAGCATAAGTCAGGACAGGGCTGAAGCTTTCTTT.

The rearrangement uses TRBV2 and TRBJ2-6, with 7 bases that match TRBD1. Looked up from germline, CDR1 is SNHLY and CDR2 is FYNNEI. The J segment lost 4 bases and the V segment lost 6 bases, leaving 9 bases of the junction unmatched. This CDR3 contains 16 residues. CDR3 in amino acids: CASRRQGIGGANVLTF. Here the CDR3 DNA reads TGTGCCAGCAGGCGACAGGGCATTGGAGGGGCCAACGTCCTGACTTTC.

V usage is TRBV27 and J usage is TRBJ2-4; TRBD2 is a possible D gene (5 bases). V lost 3 bases to trimming and J lost 0 bases, with 12 bases between them. Germline CDR1 and CDR2: MNHEY and SMNVEV (reference sequence). This CDR3 has 16 amino acids. Here the CDR3 reads CASSFLVREAKNIQYF. In nucleotides, the CDR3 is TGTGCCAGCAGTTTCCTAGTCCGGGAAGCCAAAAACATTCAGTACTTC.

This rearrangement joins TRBV7-2 to TRBJ2-7; 7 bases line up with TRBD2. J was trimmed by 0 bases and V by 5 bases; bases with no gene match: 7. The germline V gene has CDR1 SGHTA and CDR2 FQGNSA. This CDR3 contains 15 residues. The CDR3 nucleotides read TGTGCCAGCAGCCCCCCTAGCGGCTACTCCTACGAGCAGTACTTC. Translated: CASSPPSGYSYEQYF.

The chain links TRBV10-3 to TRBJ2-7, with a possible D match to TRBD1 (5 bases). The CDR3 runs to 14 residues. V dropped 10 bases and J dropped 2 bases, with 18 bases sitting between them. Looked up from germline, CDR1 is ENHRY and CDR2 is SYGVKD. The CDR3 DNA sequence: TGTGCCACCACAGGACGGGTCAAGACCTACGAGCAGTACTTC. The encoded protein is CATTGRVKTYEQYF.

In this sample, this clone turned up a few times. This chain uses TRBV11-2 with TRBJ2-1; D is perhaps TRBD2 (6 bases). The CDR3 runs 14 residues. Germline V gene data show CDR1 as SGHAT and CDR2 as FQNNGV. Trimming took 7 bases from V and 7 from J, leaving 17 bases between them. The CDR3 loop reads CASNRAGHGNEQFF. As DNA, the CDR3 is TGTGCCAGCAACCGGGCGGGGCATGGGAATGAGCAGTTCTTC.

V gene TRBV5-1 combines with J gene TRBJ2-2, with 9 bases aligning to TRBD1. The CDR3 runs 16 residues. V shed 1 base, J shed 4 bases, and the junction held 5 bases outside the gene matches. Germline V gives CDR1 SGHRS, CDR2 YFSETQ. CDR3 nucleotides: TGCGCCAGCAGCTTGACCGGGACAGGGAGCACCGGGGAGCTGTTTTTT. Translated, it gives CASSLTGTGSTGELFF.

The chain has TRBV5-1 and TRBJ2-2; D assignment may be TRBD1 or TRBD2 (6 bases each). V dropped 1 base and J dropped 5 bases, with 21 bases sitting between them. CDR1 and CDR2 from the germline V gene are SGHRS and YFSETQ. CDR3 length: 18 residues. CDR3 in amino acids: CASSLMGGHPNPTGELFF. CDR3 DNA sequence: TGCGCCAGCAGCTTGATGGGGGGACATCCGAATCCGACCGGGGAGCTGTTTTTT.